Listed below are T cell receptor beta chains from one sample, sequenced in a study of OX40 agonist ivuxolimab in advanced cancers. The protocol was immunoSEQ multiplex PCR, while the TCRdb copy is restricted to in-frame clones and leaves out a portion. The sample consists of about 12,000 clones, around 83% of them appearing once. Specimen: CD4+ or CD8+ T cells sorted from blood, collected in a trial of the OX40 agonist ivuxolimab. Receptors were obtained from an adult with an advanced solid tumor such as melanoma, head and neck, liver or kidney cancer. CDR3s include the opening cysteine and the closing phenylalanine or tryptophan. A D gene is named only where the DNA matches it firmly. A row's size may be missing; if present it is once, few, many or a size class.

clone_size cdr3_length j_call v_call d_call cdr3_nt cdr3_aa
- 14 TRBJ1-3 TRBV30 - TGTGCCTGGGAGAGGGGAGGATCTGGAAACACCATATATTTT CAWERGGSGNTIYF
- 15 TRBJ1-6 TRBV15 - TGTGCCACCAGCAGGTCGGGAGGGAAGGATTCACCCCTCCACTTT CATSRSGGKDSPLHF
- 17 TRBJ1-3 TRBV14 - TGTGCCAGCAGCCAAGATCGCCAGGGAGACTCTGGAAACACCATATATTTT CASSQDRQGDSGNTIYF
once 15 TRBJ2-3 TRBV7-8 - TGTGCCAGCAGCTTAGTTAGCGGAACCACAGATACGCAGTATTTT CASSLVSGTTDTQYF
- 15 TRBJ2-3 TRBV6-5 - TGTGCCAGCAGTTACGAGAGGGGGGGCACAGATACGCAGTATTTT CASSYERGGTDTQYF
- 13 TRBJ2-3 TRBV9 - TGTGCCAGCAGCGTAGTCGGCACAGATACGCAGTATTTT CASSVVGTDTQYF
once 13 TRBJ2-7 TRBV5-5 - TGTGCCAGCAGCTTTTCACCTTCCTACGAGCAGTACTTC CASSFSPSYEQYF
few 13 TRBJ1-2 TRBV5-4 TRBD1 TGTGCCAGCAGCTCGGGACAGAACTATGGCTACACCTTC CASSSGQNYGYTF
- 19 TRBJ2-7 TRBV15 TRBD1 TGTGCCACCAGCAGAGAGTACCCACCTACAGGGGTAAGCTCCTACGAGCAGTACTTC CATSREYPPTGVSSYEQYF
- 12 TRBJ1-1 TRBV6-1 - TGTGCCAGCAGTACTTTGACCCCTGAAGCTTTCTTT CASSTLTPEAFF
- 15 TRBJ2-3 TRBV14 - TGTGCCAGCAGCCAACTCCTAGGGACGACAGATACGCAGTATTTT CASSQLLGTTDTQYF
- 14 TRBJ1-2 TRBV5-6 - TGTGCCAGCAGCTTTCAGGAGGAGGACTATGGCTACACCTTC CASSFQEEDYGYTF
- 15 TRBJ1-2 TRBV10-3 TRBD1 TGTGCCATCAGTGAGGGGGGACAGGGGGACTATGGCTACACCTTC CAISEGGQGDYGYTF
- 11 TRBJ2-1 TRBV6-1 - TGTGCCAGCAGCTATGCGGGTGAGCAGTTCTTC CASSYAGEQFF
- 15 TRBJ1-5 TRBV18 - TGTGCCAGCTCACTTCAGGGGTTCGGCAATCAGCCCCAGCATTTT CASSLQGFGNQPQHF
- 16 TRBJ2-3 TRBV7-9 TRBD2 TGTGCCAGCAGCTTCAGCGGGGGGGACTTCACAGATACGCAGTATTTT CASSFSGGDFTDTQYF
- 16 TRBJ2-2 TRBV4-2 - TGTGCCAGCAGCCAGGCATTAGGGGAGCTCACCGGGGAGCTGTTTTTT CASSQALGELTGELFF
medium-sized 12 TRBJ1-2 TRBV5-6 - TGTGCCAGCAGCTTAACCGGCTATGGCTACACCTTC CASSLTGYGYTF
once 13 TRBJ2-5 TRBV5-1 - TGCGCCAGCAGCGGAGGGGGGGGAGAGACCCAGTACTTC CASSGGGGETQYF
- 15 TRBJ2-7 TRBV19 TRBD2 TGTGCCAGTAGTTTTACTAGCGGGAGTAGGTACGAGCAGTACTTC CASSFTSGSRYEQYF
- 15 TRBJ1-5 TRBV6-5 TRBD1 TGTGCCAGCAGTACGACAGGGGAGGGCAATCAGCCCCAGCATTTT CASSTTGEGNQPQHF
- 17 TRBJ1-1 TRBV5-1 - TGCGCCAGCAGCCCCCTTCTCTCGGGGGCTATGAACACTGAAGCTTTCTTT CASSPLLSGAMNTEAFF
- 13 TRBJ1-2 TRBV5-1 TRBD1 TGCGCCAGCAGCTTCGGGACAGTCGGCGGCTACACCTTC CASSFGTVGGYTF
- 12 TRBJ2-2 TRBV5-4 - TGTGCCAGCAGGCTGGACTACGGGGAGCTGTTTTTT CASRLDYGELFF
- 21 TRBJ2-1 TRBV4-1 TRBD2 TGCGCCAGCAGCCAAGAAGAGTTTCGGGACGGGAGGGAGAGCTCCTACAATGAGCAGTTCTTC CASSQEEFRDGRESSYNEQFF
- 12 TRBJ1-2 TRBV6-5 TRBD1 TGTGCCAGCAGTAGGGACAGCTATGGCTACACCTTC CASSRDSYGYTF
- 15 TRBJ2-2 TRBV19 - TGTGCCAGTAGTATATTGGGGGTCAACACCGGGGAGCTGTTTTTT CASSILGVNTGELFF
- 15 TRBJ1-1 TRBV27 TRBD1 TGTGCCAGCAGTCCCCTCGACAGGGCGAAAACTGAAGCTTTCTTT CASSPLDRAKTEAFF
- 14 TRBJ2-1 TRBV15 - TGTGCCACCAGCAGAGATCAGGAGAGCAATGAGCAGTTCTTC CATSRDQESNEQFF
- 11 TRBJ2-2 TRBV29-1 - TGCAGCGCGGAGGTTGTAAGGGAGCTGTTTTTT CSAEVVRELFF
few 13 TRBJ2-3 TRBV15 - TGTGCCACCAGCGGCCGAACGCGGGATACGCAGTATTTT CATSGRTRDTQYF
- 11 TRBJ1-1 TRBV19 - TGTGCCAGTAGTCTAGGTACTGAAGCTTTCTTT CASSLGTEAFF
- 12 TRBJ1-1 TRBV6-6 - TGTGCCAGCCGGGCCACAAAAAGAGAAGCTTTCTTT CASRATKREAFF
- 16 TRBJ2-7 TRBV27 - TGTGCCAGCAGTTTAGAGTTTCCGGGGATGTACTACGAGCAGTACTTC CASSLEFPGMYYEQYF
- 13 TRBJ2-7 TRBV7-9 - TGTGCCAGCAGCCCGAGAGGGGGGGGCGAGCAGTACTTC CASSPRGGGEQYF
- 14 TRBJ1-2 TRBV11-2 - TGTGCCAGCAGCTTAGATTTCCCGGTAGATGGCTACACCTTC CASSLDFPVDGYTF
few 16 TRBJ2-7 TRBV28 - TGTGCCAGCAGTCTATTAGCCGGGGAGGTACGCTACGAGCAGTACTTC CASSLLAGEVRYEQYF
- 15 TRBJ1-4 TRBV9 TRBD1 TGTGCCAGCAGCGCGGGGAGGGGGCTGAATGAAAAACTGTTTTTT CASSAGRGLNEKLFF
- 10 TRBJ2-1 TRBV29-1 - TGCAGCGTTGATATCGGTGAGCAGTTCTTC CSVDIGEQFF
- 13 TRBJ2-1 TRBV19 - TGTGCCAGTAAGAGAGACTGGGGTAATGAGCAGTTCTTC CASKRDWGNEQFF
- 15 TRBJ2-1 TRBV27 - TGTGCCAGCAGTTTATCTAGTTTCTCCTACAATGAGCAGTTCTTC CASSLSSFSYNEQFF
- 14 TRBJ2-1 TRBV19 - TGTGCCAGTAGTCCCGGGACAAGCTTAGGTGAGCAGTTCTTC CASSPGTSLGEQFF
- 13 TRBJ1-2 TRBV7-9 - TGTGCCAGCAGAGGCAGCAGGAACTATGGCTACACCTTC CASRGSRNYGYTF
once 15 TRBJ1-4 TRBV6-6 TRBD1 TGTGCCAGCAGTTACACCACAGGGGGCGGTGAAAAACTGTTTTTT CASSYTTGGGEKLFF
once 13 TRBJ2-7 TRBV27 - TGTGCCAGCAGCCGACAGGCGTCCTACGAGCAGTACTTC CASSRQASYEQYF
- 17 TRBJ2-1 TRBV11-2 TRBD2 TGTGCCAGCAGCTTTACCGGGACTAGCGGACCCTACAGTGAGCAGTTCTTC CASSFTGTSGPYSEQFF
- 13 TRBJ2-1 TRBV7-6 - TGTGCCAGCAGCTCCCCCCCCAACAATGAGCAGTTCTTC CASSSPPNNEQFF
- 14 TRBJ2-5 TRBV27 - TGTGCCAGCAGATTAGCAGGGTACCAAGAGACCCAGTACTTC CASRLAGYQETQYF
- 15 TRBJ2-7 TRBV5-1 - TGCGCCAGCAGCCATGCTCAGGGGAGTATCTACGAGCAGTACTTC CASSHAQGSIYEQYF
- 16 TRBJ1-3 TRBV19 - TGTGCCAGTAGTCCAACTATACAGAGCTCTGGAAACACCATATATTTT CASSPTIQSSGNTIYF
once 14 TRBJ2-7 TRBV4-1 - TGCGCCAGCAGCCACCCGACGGGCGGCTACGAGCAGTACTTC CASSHPTGGYEQYF
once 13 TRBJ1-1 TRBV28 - TGTGCCAGCAATAACCAGGGGAACACTGAAGCTTTCTTT CASNNQGNTEAFF
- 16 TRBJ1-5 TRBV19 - TGTGCCAGTAGTATAGACCAGGGATATAGCAATCAGCCCCAGCATTTT CASSIDQGYSNQPQHF
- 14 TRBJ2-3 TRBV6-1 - TGTGCCAGCAGTGGGACGGCGGACGTAAATACGCAGTATTTT CASSGTADVNTQYF
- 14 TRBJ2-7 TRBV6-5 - TGTGCCAGTGCCACCTCGGAGCGGATCTACGAGCAGTACTTC CASATSERIYEQYF